These 12 T cell receptor beta chains came from one sample sequenced in a study of identical twins. TCRdb re-derived calls from the 5' RACE reads in MiXCR, one entry per CDR3 protein. The repertoire holds hundreds of thousands of distinct CDR3 sequences, with around 6% as singletons. Sequencing used naive T cells sorted from blood. The receptors come from a man aged 18 to 30 in good health.

This clonotype showed up just a few times. J is TRBJ2-3 and V is TRBV3-1; 10 bases are shared with TRBD2. The CDR3 spans 17 residues. The V and J ends lost 0 bases and 3 bases, in that order; junction bases with no gene match: 6. Germline CDR1 and CDR2: LGHDT and YNNKEL (reference sequence). The CDR3 DNA reads as TGTGCCAGCAGCCAAGAACGGCCGGGACTAGCGACAGATACGCAGTATTTT. Protein product: CASSQERPGLATDTQYF.

This clonotype was seen a few times. The chain combines TRBV27 with TRBJ2-7, with 9 bases aligning to TRBD2. In germline, CDR1 is MNHEY, CDR2 SMNVEV (reference sequence). V gave up 2 bases and J gave up 2 bases; unmatched junction bases: 4. The CDR3 has 15 residues. CDR3 DNA: TGTGCCAGCAGTTTAAGGCGGGAGGGCCCCTACGAGCAGTACTTC. Translation: CASSLRREGPYEQYF.

This clonotype was counted at least ten times. The CDR3 protein is CASSQLQGGGTDTQYF. In nucleotides, the CDR3 is TGTGCCAGCAGCCAACTCCAAGGGGGCGGCACAGATACGCAGTATTTT. This chain links TRBV4-2 with TRBJ2-3, with 7 bases lining up with TRBD1. After removal of 2 bases from V and 1 base from J, the junction contained 6 bases not matched to a gene. The CDR3 contains 16 residues. Looked up from germline, CDR1 is LGHNA and CDR2 is YNFKEQ.

This clonotype has ten or more counts. This chain links TRBV7-9 with TRBJ1-1; D is perhaps TRBD1 (5 bases). The CDR3 has 15 residues. V lost 4 bases to trimming and J lost 5 bases, with 17 bases between them. Germline CDR1 reads SEHNR; CDR2 reads FQNEAQ (reference sequence). This CDR3 reads CASSSTGLGLTEAFF. CDR3 nucleotide sequence: TGTGCCAGCAGCTCCACCGGCCTGGGGCTTACTGAAGCTTTCTTT.

At least ten counts were recorded for this clonotype. The chain links TRBV6-2 or TRBV6-3 to TRBJ2-3, with a possible D match to TRBD2 (6 bases). The CDR3 covers 16 residues. V lost 7 bases, J lost 1 base, and 18 bases lay in between. Per germline, CDR1 MNHEY and CDR2 SVGEGT. CDR3 in DNA: TGTGCCAGCATGCTTGGCGGGGTCACAGGCACAGATACGCAGTATTTT. Its translation is CASMLGGVTGTDTQYF.

The table lists this clonotype with many counts. The chain links TRBV5-1 to TRBJ2-2; TRBD1 agrees at 7 bases. CDR1 and CDR2 from the germline V gene are SGHRS and YFSETQ. Unmatched junction bases numbered 6, after V lost 4 bases and J lost 6 bases. This CDR3 is 14 amino acids long. Here the CDR3 DNA reads TGCGCCAGCAGCCGTACAGGGGTCGCCGGGGAGCTGTTTTTT. Encoded protein: CASSRTGVAGELFF.

This clonotype has ten or more counts. The chain is built from TRBV29-1 and TRBJ2-2, with a possible D match to TRBD2 (5 bases). Germline V CDR1 and CDR2: SQVTM, ANQGSEA. Trimming removed 4 bases at V and 8 bases at J, with 11 bases between. There are 12 residues in the CDR3. The CDR3 protein is CSVVRASGELFF. The DNA of the CDR3 is TGCAGCGTTGTGAGGGCCTCTGGGGAGCTGTTTTTT.

In its sample, this clonotype was seen many times. The rearrangement joins TRBV10-3 to TRBJ2-3, with a weak D call TRBD1 (6 bases). This CDR3 has 15 residues. Germline V lookup: CDR1 ENHRY, CDR2 SYGVKD. V was pared by 5 bases and J by 0 bases, with 12 bases between. The CDR3 nucleotides read TGTGCCATCAGTAACAGGGATTTAAGCACAGATACGCAGTATTTT. It is translated as CAISNRDLSTDTQYF.

The sample holds many counts of this clonotype. This sequence joins TRBV10-3 and TRBJ2-5, with TRBD1 matching over 9 bases. Germline assignment: CDR1 ENHRY and CDR2 SYGVKD. V shed 3 bases and J 1 base; nucleotides not matched to a gene: 6. There are 16 residues in the CDR3. The CDR3 here is CAISDRTGDIQETQYF. The CDR3 bases are TGTGCCATCAGTGACAGGACAGGGGACATCCAAGAGACCCAGTACTTC.

In the case of this clonotype: A junction end diverges from the germline sequence, so it may reflect a read error. CDR3 protein: CASSHPGTGLSYEQCF. The CDR3 bases are TGTGCCAGCAGCCACCCCGGGACAGGGTTGTCCTACGAGCAGTGCTTC. The J gene is TRBJ2-7, the V gene TRBV4-2, with TRBD1 identical over 9 bases. Germline V gene lookup returns CDR1 LGHNA and CDR2 YNFKEQ. This CDR3 region has 16 residues.

This clonotype was counted only a few times. The CDR3 reads CASSQIGSSLCYEQYF. CDR3 bases: TGCGCCAGCAGTCAAATTGGGTCTAGTCTATGCTACGAGCAGTACTTC. The rearrangement links TRBV23-1 to TRBJ2-7; unclear D gene. TRBV23-1 is reported as an ORF; its role is uncertain. V shed 2 bases and J shed 3 bases, with 17 bases lying between them. CDR3 length: 16 residues.

This clonotype was seen ten or more times. The genes are TRBV20-1 and TRBJ2-4; D not certain. V lost 5 bases, J lost 0 bases, and 14 bases lay in between. The CDR3 runs to 15 residues. Germline-derived CDR1 and CDR2 are DFQATT and SNEGSKA (reference sequence). The CDR3 DNA sequence: TGCAGTGCTTTTACTCCTCCTCTAGCCAAAAACATTCAGTACTTC. Translation gives CSAFTPPLAKNIQYF.